The sequence of this T cell receptor (beta chain) was determined in a study of glioma-infiltrating T cells after dendritic cell vaccination. Turning to the study itself: Samples are from glioblastoma patients in Phase I and II dendritic cell vaccine trials.

Time point reported: after dendritic cell vaccination, including at tumor progression/relapse. V was clipped by 7 bases and J by 2 bases; unmatched bases: 9. The CDR3 runs 15 residues. Germline V CDR1 and CDR2: SGHRS, YFSETQ. Generated by immunoSEQ multiplex PCR, the TCRdb table keeps only in-frame clones and is missing some. Among tens of thousands of clones listed, more than 75% were seen once. The rearrangement joins TRBV5-1 to TRBJ2-5, with 9 bases lining up with TRBD2. The sequenced sample was blood, obtained after dendritic cell vaccination. The source of this sequence is a human donor with glioblastoma. The CDR3 region is CASRRSGGLQETQYF. CDR3 nucleotides: TGCGCCAGCCGCAGAAGCGGGGGGCTTCAAGAGACCCAGTACTTC.